This TCR beta chain was recovered during a study of molecular identifiers for immune sequencing clone quantification. Study background: With replicates, the RNA of 20,000 or 100,000 naive CD8 cells was split five ways and four were sequenced. Findings and limits, study-wide: More than 97% of effector molecules, versus under 1% of naive-cell molecules, belonged to clones above 20 RNA copies.

Germline-derived CDR1 and CDR2 are DFQATT and SNEGSKA (reference sequence). This CDR3 is 11 amino acids long. V was pared by 0 bases and J by 6 bases, with 5 bases between. This clonotype was seen more than once but under ten times. The antigen is not known. Libraries for naive CD8 T cells, which were made from approximately 20,000 to 1,000,000 sorted cells, drew on 10%, 30% or 50% of the RNA. Naive CD8 T cells were picked out by sorting for CD8+CD4-CCR7+CD45RA+. TCRdb re-called the PCR reads with MiXCR, one entry per CDR3 protein. Of 460,000 or so distinct CDR3 sequences listed, roughly a fifth are singletons.

This clonotype originated in a human donor in good health. Some libraries in this study had Jurkat cell RNA spiked in. What was sequenced was naive CD8+ T cells from blood, with Jurkat cell RNA spiked in. Documented subset: FACS-sorted CD8+CD4-CCR7+CD45RA+ naive T cells. This sequence joins TRBV20-1 and TRBJ2-5, with no clear D. The CDR3 DNA reads TGCAGTGCTAGAGATGGAAAGACCCAGTACTTC. It translates to CSARDGKTQYF.